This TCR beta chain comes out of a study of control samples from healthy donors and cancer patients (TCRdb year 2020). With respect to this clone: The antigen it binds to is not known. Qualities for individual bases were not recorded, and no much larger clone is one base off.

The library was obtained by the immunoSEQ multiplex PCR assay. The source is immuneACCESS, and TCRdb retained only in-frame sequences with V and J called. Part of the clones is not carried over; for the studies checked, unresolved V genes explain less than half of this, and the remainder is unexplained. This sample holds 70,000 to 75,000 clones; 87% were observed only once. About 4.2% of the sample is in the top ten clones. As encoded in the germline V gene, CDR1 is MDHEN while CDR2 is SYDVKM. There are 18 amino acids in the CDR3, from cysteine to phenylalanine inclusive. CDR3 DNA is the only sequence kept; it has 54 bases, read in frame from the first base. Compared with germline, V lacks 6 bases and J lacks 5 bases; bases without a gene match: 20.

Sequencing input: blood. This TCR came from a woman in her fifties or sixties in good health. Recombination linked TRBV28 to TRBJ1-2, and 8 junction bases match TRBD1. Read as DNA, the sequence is TGTGCCAGCAGAGAGTGGACAGGGACTTCGTTCGGGGTTTATGGCTACACCTTC. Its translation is CASREWTGTSFGVYGYTF.